This TCR beta chain was retrieved from a study of beta chain features in type 1 diabetes (dated by TCRdb to the late 2010s). Context from the whole study: No differences in mean age, gender distribution, total cell number or subset yield were found between patients and healthy donors. In the study, TCRB repertoires of sorted circulating CD4+ T cell subsets from recently diagnosed type 1 diabetes patients were compared with those of matched healthy donors. Regulatory and stem cell-like memory subsets were obtained from only 8 patients and about 8 healthy donors, while naive and central memory subsets were obtained from all 30 or so donors. Across all samples, almost 110 million sorted cells were examined, and cell number per subset correlated strongly with RNA yield. Results and caveats for the whole study, not just this receptor: At VDJ recombination sites, patients with type 1 diabetes made fewer insertions and deleted more nucleotides, a pattern implying thymic rearrangement abnormalities. HLA sub-analyses involved small numbers of individuals, so any influence of HLA type on TCRB rearrangement remained unresolved. PCR might favor shorter templates, but patient and control samples were amplified and corrected together, so any skew would affect both groups equally. Sequencing cDNA rather than genomic DNA could over-represent highly expressing activated cells, although activation and CD3 levels did not differ between groups. In all four CD4+ subsets, TCRB CDR3 length was moderately but significantly shorter in type 1 diabetes patients. Naive, central memory and regulatory TCRB repertoires appeared to be more alike among patients than among healthy donors.

From each donor, a single peripheral blood sample of around 120 mL on average was drawn into heparinised tubes. Using a panel that included CD45RO, CCR7, CD25, CD127, CD95 and CD27, naive, central memory, regulatory and stem cell-like memory CD4+ T cells were sorted on a BD FACSAria II. Purity was above 95% for every sorted population. PBMCs were isolated immediately by Lymphoprep density gradient centrifugation and stained directly without culture. To minimize batch effects, samples were stained and sorted in pairs, one healthy donor with one patient per experiment. This clone was detected a few times. Its target antigen remains unknown. The input lacks base qualities; no much larger clone sits a single base away. The entire isolated RNA was reverse transcribed using the High Capacity cDNA Reverse Transcription Kit, and thus expressed TCRB transcripts were sequenced. Naive, central memory and regulatory T cell samples underwent deep immunoSEQ sequencing, averaging about 3.5 million total reads per sample. Sorted cells were lysed in RLT buffer, and RNA was extracted using DNase-treated RNeasy Micro or Mini kits according to cell number. Each cell subset was processed separately to prevent cross-contamination, with patient and healthy donor samples processed together. The immunoSEQ multiplex PCR was used to amplify TCRB sequences from cDNA, generating 87-bp fragments that spanned the CDR3 region. Sequencing of the amplicons was done on the Illumina HiSeq platform. In the original analysis: PCR bias was computationally corrected using synthetic template baselines, reads within Hamming distance 2 were collapsed, and singletons that could not be merged were discarded. Reads were aligned against IMGT to assign V, D and J genes, CDR3 length and insertions or deletions at six rearrangement sites. Within each subset, clonotype counts were normalized to sorted cell number, after which true diversity and Gini coefficients were computed with the tcR R package. Repertoire sharing was quantified using the overlap coefficient calculated on TCRB nucleotide sequences. Out-of-frame TCRB sequences from naive cells were analyzed as a proxy for the pre-selection repertoire. TCRdb carries this immuneACCESS record with in-frame sequences only. Its versions omit some clonotypes, under half of them owing to an unresolved V gene in the studies checked, with the rest unexplained. V and J calls and clone size are as listed in that table; D and trimming were resolved from the DNA. This sample comprises 200,000 to 250,000 clones, around 13% of them detected only once. The ten largest clones take up almost 0.02% of the sample.

Spanning cysteine to phenylalanine, the CDR3 consists of 14 amino acids. Only the CDR3 part of the read is kept: 42 bases, read in frame from the first base. V is trimmed back by 6 bases and J by 5 bases, and the junction contains 7 bases that no gene match accounts for. CDR1 SNHLY and CDR2 FYNNEI were looked up in the germline V gene. The chain employs TRBV2 and TRBJ1-1; TRBD1 matches 9 bases in the middle. The TCR was taken from a man aged 30-40 years with type 1 diabetes. Sequencing input: naive CD4+ T cells from blood. Read against the paper, the sample's cell subset or site label means: true naive CD4+ T cells. This receptor carries the CDR3 CASRRGGTGTEAFF. The base sequence is TGTGCCAGCAGGAGGGGTGGGACAGGGACTGAAGCTTTCTTT.